The text below deals with one TCR beta chain. One end of the junction varies from germline; a read error may be responsible. Germline values: CDR1 MNHNS, CDR2 SASEGT. CDR3 length: 14 residues. The roughly 18-32 mg bulk tissue piece was not sorted before simultaneous RNA and DNA extraction. These data belong to a study of tumor-infiltrating lymphocytes in primary liver carcinoma. Making TCR beta cDNA involved around 500 ng total RNA and a constant-region primer. The TCR beta library was amplified through three nested multiplex PCR rounds in a modified ARM-PCR procedure. Forward primers for TRBV1-TRBV30 and a C-beta reverse primer served the first two PCR rounds, at about 10 cycles each. TCRdb redid the calling of the multiplex PCR reads with MiXCR, one entry per CDR3 protein. The table shows tens of thousands of distinct CDR3 sequences, with about two thirds occurring only once.

Specimen: liver tumor tissue from sampling region 4. Sample subset: tumor region T4, right-lateral pole. The rearrangement uses TRBV6-1 and TRBJ2-7; 7 bases fit TRBD1. The receptor's source is a man aged 35 to 55 with primary liver carcinoma and hepatitis B virus infection. The CDR3 is CVSSEGAPPHEQYF. The CDR3 DNA sequence: TGTGTCAGCAGTGAGGGGGCTCCCCCCCACGAACAGTACTTC.